The present entry profiles one T cell receptor beta chain with its context. The source of the sample is a study of cytomegalovirus exposure and HLA in healthy donors. Use of 60 Vbeta and 13 Jbeta primers characterized the PCR. TCRdb keeps only in-frame clones here, not all; method: immunoSEQ multiplex PCR. The sample contains 110,000 to 150,000 clones, approximately 63% of which appear only once. V gave up 7 bases and J gave up 8 bases; unmatched junction bases: 6. The CDR3 extends over 11 amino acids. Germline V gene data show CDR1 as DFQATT and CDR2 as SNEGSKA (reference sequence). Input material: PBMCs. The V and J genes are TRBV20-1 and TRBJ1-1; TRBD1 matches 8 bases. The origin of this receptor is a woman aged 60-75 years in good health and CMV-seropositive. CDR3 nucleotides: TGCAGTGTCCCGGGACAGGTGGAAGCTTTCTTT. Its translation: CSVPGQVEAFF.